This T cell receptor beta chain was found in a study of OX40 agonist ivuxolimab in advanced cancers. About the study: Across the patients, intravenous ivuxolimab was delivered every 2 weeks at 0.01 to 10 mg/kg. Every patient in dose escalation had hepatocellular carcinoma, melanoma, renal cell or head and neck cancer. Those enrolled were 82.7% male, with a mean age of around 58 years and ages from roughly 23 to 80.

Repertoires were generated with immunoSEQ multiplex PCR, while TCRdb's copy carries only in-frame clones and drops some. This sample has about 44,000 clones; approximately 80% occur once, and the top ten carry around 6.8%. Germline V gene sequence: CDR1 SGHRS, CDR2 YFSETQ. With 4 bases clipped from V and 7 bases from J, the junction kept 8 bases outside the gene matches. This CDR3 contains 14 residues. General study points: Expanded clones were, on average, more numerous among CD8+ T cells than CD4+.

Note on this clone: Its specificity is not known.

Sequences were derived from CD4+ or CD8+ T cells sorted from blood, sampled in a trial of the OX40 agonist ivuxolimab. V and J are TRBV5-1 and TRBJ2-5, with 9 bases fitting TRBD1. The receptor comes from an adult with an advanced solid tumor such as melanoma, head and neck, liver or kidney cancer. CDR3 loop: CASSGTGPPGTQYF. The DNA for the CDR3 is TGCGCCAGCAGCGGGACAGGGCCACCCGGGACCCAGTACTTC.